The present entry profiles one T cell receptor beta chain with its context. The antigen is unknown. Profiled with immunoSEQ multiplex PCR; TCRdb holds only in-frame clones, not every one. The sample has 150,000 to 250,000 clones, roughly 81% seen once. The sample comes from a study of cytomegalovirus exposure and HLA in healthy donors. Study background: It was reported in a later analysis that the same platform had been used for the approximately 120 validation repertoires as for the roughly 670 first-cohort repertoires. Study conclusions and caveats: Reportedly, diagnosis of cytomegalovirus status by the classifier showed high specificity and sensitivity. TCR beta chains numbering under 200 were designated cytomegalovirus-associated.

Germline V lookup: CDR1 MDHEN, CDR2 SYDVKM. Trimming pared 7 bases from V and 4 bases from J, leaving 16 bases between. This CDR3 region has 14 residues. A 120-subject validation cohort, separate from the roughly 670-subject first cohort, supplied the donors. The receptor was isolated from a woman aged 25 to 39 in good health and CMV-seronegative. Material: PBMCs. This rearrangement joins TRBV28 to TRBJ1-1; D is possibly TRBD1 (5 bases). CDR3 amino acids: CASISPAGGTEAFF. The CDR3 DNA sequence: TGTGCCAGCATTTCCCCTGCCGGGGGCACTGAAGCTTTCTTT.